A selection of T cell receptor beta chains follows, all from one sample in a study of T cells in Graves' hyperthyroidism and ophthalmopathy. TCRdb recomputed calls from the multiplex PCR reads with MiXCR, one row per CDR3 protein. The table records roughly 750,000 distinct CDR3 sequences, around 17% of them present only once. Sequencing used blood. These receptors all stem from a man aged 18 to 29 with Graves' hyperthyroidism. CDR3s include the opening cysteine and the closing phenylalanine or tryptophan. Each record gives: J gene, V gene, CDR3 protein.

TRBJ1-1 TRBV12-3/TRBV12-4 CASSPTGPTEAFF
TRBJ2-1 TRBV4-1 CASSERRWTAYNEQFF
TRBJ2-1 TRBV24-1 CATSAERRGKRFF
TRBJ2-3 TRBV18 CASSLAWGDTDTQYF
TRBJ1-2 TRBV30 CAWSAGNYGYTF
TRBJ2-3 TRBV9 CASSVGGRSADTQYF
TRBJ2-7 TRBV5-1 CASSPPGQNYEQYF
TRBJ2-1 TRBV6-7 CASREREIHNEQFF
TRBJ2-5 TRBV7-9 CVSGDTIETQYF
TRBJ1-5 TRBV4-1 CASSQEGQPGQGVTGNQPQHF
TRBJ2-1 TRBV10-3 CAIKESGGRDEQFF
TRBJ1-1 TRBV2 CASSRRHTEAFF
TRBJ2-1 TRBV10-3 CATLAGDVDEQFF
TRBJ2-1 TRBV7-2 CASVRQTYYNEQFF
TRBJ1-1 TRBV20-1 CSAPRGTEAFF
TRBJ2-7 TRBV28 CASSPGSYVSYEQYF
TRBJ1-6 TRBV18 CASSPPGGVNSPLHF
TRBJ2-5 TRBV20-1 CSGERSGGETQYF
TRBJ2-2 TRBV3-1 CASSQTGIGELFF
TRBJ2-1 TRBV29-1 CSAKTGTSGKDEQFF
TRBJ1-2 TRBV25-1 CASSESGANYGYTF
TRBJ2-7 TRBV18 CASSPLGEFLQYF
TRBJ1-2 TRBV29-1 CSVPGQAYGYTF
TRBJ1-1 TRBV29-1 CSAGYRGGTEAFF
TRBJ1-2 TRBV28 CASSYGQQNYGYTF
TRBJ1-1 TRBV3-1 CASSSGLGEAFF
TRBJ2-6 TRBV27 CASSRLSGANVLTF
TRBJ2-5 TRBV5-6 CASSQLAGGLQETQYF
TRBJ2-5 TRBV10-3 CAISESQQFVETQYF
TRBJ2-7 TRBV6-1 CASSLGHPRGTYEQYF
TRBJ2-2 TRBV9 CASSVAQPPGELFF
TRBJ1-5 TRBV28 CASRRQGANNQPQHF
TRBJ2-7 TRBV28 CARPSTSSYEQYF
TRBJ2-1 TRBV11-3 CASSLDRASGRERLEFEQFF
TRBJ2-2 TRBV5-1 CASTRGGESTGELFF
TRBJ2-7 TRBV2 CASSTEWVASYEQYF
TRBJ2-1 TRBV24-1 CATSDSFRARRSYNEQFF
TRBJ1-5 TRBV7-8 CASSPRTTLIQPQHF
TRBJ2-3 TRBV24-1 CATSDLASRTGTQYF
TRBJ2-5 TRBV2 CASSGGLAGGKTQYF
TRBJ2-5 TRBV6-1 CASSLDPRETQYF
TRBJ2-2 TRBV7-9 CASTPRVFF
TRBJ2-3 TRBV20-1 CSARRMASGRLSTDTQYF
TRBJ1-2 TRBV10-3 CATSGTDNYGYTF